This is a list of T cell receptor beta chains from one sample in a study of technical replicates of blood from several donors. Assay used: immunoSEQ multiplex PCR; TCRdb lists only in-frame clones, some missing. The data contain 13,000 to 15,000 clones, around 86% of them singletons. Material for sequencing was PBMCs. These receptors were obtained from a human donor in good health. CDR3s include the opening cysteine and the closing phenylalanine or tryptophan. Fields, in order: D gene, J gene, V gene, clone size, CDR3 DNA, CDR3 protein. D genes are given only for firm matches. Clone size is stated in some rows and not others, as once, few, many or a class when expanded.

D gene: -; J gene: TRBJ2-2; V gene: TRBV10-1; clone size: -; CDR3 DNA: TGCGCCAGCAGTGACACGAACACCGGGGAGCTGTTTTTT; CDR3 protein: CASSDTNTGELFF
D gene: -; J gene: TRBJ2-5; V gene: TRBV2; clone size: -; CDR3 DNA: TGTGCCACCGGATCGGGAGAGACCCAGTACTTC; CDR3 protein: CATGSGETQYF
D gene: TRBD2; J gene: TRBJ2-1; V gene: TRBV5-5; clone size: once; CDR3 DNA: TGTGCCAGCAGCGCGCCGGGACTAGCGATATACAATGAGCAGTTCTTC; CDR3 protein: CASSAPGLAIYNEQFF
D gene: TRBD2; J gene: TRBJ2-2; V gene: TRBV19; clone size: -; CDR3 DNA: TGTGCCAGTAGCGGACTAGCGGGAGCCGCGAACACCGGGGAGCTGTTTTTT; CDR3 protein: CASSGLAGAANTGELFF
D gene: -; J gene: TRBJ2-4; V gene: TRBV18; clone size: -; CDR3 DNA: TGTGCCAGCTCACCACCGCAGGGCTCAAACATTCAGTACTTC; CDR3 protein: CASSPPQGSNIQYF
D gene: -; J gene: TRBJ2-7; V gene: TRBV7-8; clone size: -; CDR3 DNA: TGTGCCAGCAGCTCGCAGGGGCCCTACGAGCAGTACTTC; CDR3 protein: CASSSQGPYEQYF
D gene: TRBD2; J gene: TRBJ2-3; V gene: TRBV18; clone size: -; CDR3 DNA: TGTGCCAGCTCACTCGGGGGGGATACGCAGTATTTT; CDR3 protein: CASSLGGDTQYF
D gene: TRBD2; J gene: TRBJ2-1; V gene: TRBV7-6; clone size: -; CDR3 DNA: TGTGCCAGCAGCTTACTGGGGGGGGCCTACAATGAGCAGTTCTTC; CDR3 protein: CASSLLGGAYNEQFF
D gene: -; J gene: TRBJ2-1; V gene: TRBV6-5; clone size: -; CDR3 DNA: TGTGCCAGCAGCGCCCGGGATGAGCAGTTCTTC; CDR3 protein: CASSARDEQFF
D gene: TRBD2; J gene: TRBJ2-2; V gene: TRBV5-1; clone size: -; CDR3 DNA: TGCGCCAGCAGGCGGGGGGGAGGCACCGGGGAGCTGTTTTTT; CDR3 protein: CASRRGGGTGELFF
D gene: TRBD2; J gene: TRBJ2-5; V gene: TRBV2; clone size: -; CDR3 DNA: TGTGCCAGCAGAATACAACTAGCGGGCAAATCGTTGGAGACCCAGTACTTC; CDR3 protein: CASRIQLAGKSLETQYF
D gene: TRBD1; J gene: TRBJ1-1; V gene: TRBV29-1; clone size: -; CDR3 DNA: TGCAGCGTTTACAGGGGGCAGAACACTGAAGCTTTCTTT; CDR3 protein: CSVYRGQNTEAFF
D gene: TRBD1; J gene: TRBJ1-1; V gene: TRBV28; clone size: -; CDR3 DNA: TGTGCCAGCAGCTGGGGACAGTTAAACACTGAAGCTTTCTTT; CDR3 protein: CASSWGQLNTEAFF
D gene: -; J gene: TRBJ1-3; V gene: TRBV6-1; clone size: -; CDR3 DNA: TGTGCCAGCAGGGGAGCCCGCTCTGGAAACACCATATATTTT; CDR3 protein: CASRGARSGNTIYF
D gene: -; J gene: TRBJ1-2; V gene: TRBV30; clone size: -; CDR3 DNA: TGTGCCTGGAATCCGACAGCTAACTATGGCTACACCTTC; CDR3 protein: CAWNPTANYGYTF
D gene: -; J gene: TRBJ2-6; V gene: TRBV2; clone size: -; CDR3 DNA: TGTGCCAGCAGTGAAGCCGGAGGAGGGGCCAACGTCCTGACTTTC; CDR3 protein: CASSEAGGGANVLTF
D gene: TRBD2; J gene: TRBJ2-1; V gene: TRBV19; clone size: -; CDR3 DNA: TGTGCCAGTAGTGCGATAGAGGCGGGAGGGCGGGACAATGAGCAGTTCTTC; CDR3 protein: CASSAIEAGGRDNEQFF
D gene: TRBD1; J gene: TRBJ2-1; V gene: TRBV10-3; clone size: -; CDR3 DNA: TGTGCCATCAGGGACCGGGACAGTTACAATGAGCAGTTCTTC; CDR3 protein: CAIRDRDSYNEQFF
D gene: -; J gene: TRBJ1-2; V gene: TRBV25-1; clone size: -; CDR3 DNA: TGTGCCAGCAGTGATAGGAGGGATACTGGCTACACCTTC; CDR3 protein: CASSDRRDTGYTF
D gene: TRBD2; J gene: TRBJ2-1; V gene: TRBV7-3; clone size: -; CDR3 DNA: TGTGCCAGCAGCTCCCTAGCGGGAGATGTTGATGAGCAGTTCTTC; CDR3 protein: CASSSLAGDVDEQFF
D gene: -; J gene: TRBJ1-4; V gene: TRBV27; clone size: few; CDR3 DNA: TGTGCCAGCAGTTTAGCGGGCGCTAGTGAAAAACTGTTTTTT; CDR3 protein: CASSLAGASEKLFF
D gene: -; J gene: TRBJ2-1; V gene: TRBV25-1; clone size: -; CDR3 DNA: TGTGCCAGCAGATCATACAGGACATACAATGAGCAGTTCTTC; CDR3 protein: CASRSYRTYNEQFF
D gene: -; J gene: TRBJ1-1; V gene: TRBV10-3; clone size: once; CDR3 DNA: TGTGCCACCAGAGGGGTCGAGACTGAAGCTTTCTTT; CDR3 protein: CATRGVETEAFF
D gene: TRBD1; J gene: TRBJ1-4; V gene: TRBV19; clone size: -; CDR3 DNA: TGTGCCAGTAGTGACCGACCGGGACAGCGTGAAAAACTGTTTTTT; CDR3 protein: CASSDRPGQREKLFF
D gene: TRBD2; J gene: TRBJ2-1; V gene: TRBV30; clone size: -; CDR3 DNA: TGTGCCTGTCCTCTGCGGGGGACTAGCGGGAGTAATGAGCAGTTCTTC; CDR3 protein: CACPLRGTSGSNEQFF
D gene: -; J gene: TRBJ2-2; V gene: TRBV2; clone size: -; CDR3 DNA: TGTGCCAGCAGTAAGCTTCGGAGCGGGGAGCTGTTTTTT; CDR3 protein: CASSKLRSGELFF
D gene: -; J gene: TRBJ2-1; V gene: TRBV5-1; clone size: -; CDR3 DNA: TGCGCCAGCAGTGATGGGAGCTCCTACAATGAGCAGTTCTTC; CDR3 protein: CASSDGSSYNEQFF
D gene: TRBD2; J gene: TRBJ2-7; V gene: TRBV5-3; clone size: -; CDR3 DNA: TGTGCCAGAAGCTTTCGGGGGGATCTAGCGGGAATGGGCTACGAGCAGTACTTC; CDR3 protein: CARSFRGDLAGMGYEQYF
D gene: -; J gene: TRBJ2-7; V gene: TRBV5-6; clone size: few; CDR3 DNA: TGTGCCAGCAGCTTGGCGGAGGGGATGGCCTACGAGCAGTACTTC; CDR3 protein: CASSLAEGMAYEQYF
D gene: -; J gene: TRBJ1-1; V gene: TRBV5-6; clone size: -; CDR3 DNA: TGTGCCAGCAGCCCCTACCTTGGCAGTGGAGGCACTGAAGCTTTCTTT; CDR3 protein: CASSPYLGSGGTEAFF
D gene: -; J gene: TRBJ1-2; V gene: TRBV11-2; clone size: -; CDR3 DNA: TGTGCCAGCAGCTTCACAGGATATGGCTACACCTTC; CDR3 protein: CASSFTGYGYTF
D gene: TRBD1; J gene: TRBJ1-3; V gene: TRBV2; clone size: -; CDR3 DNA: TGTGCCAGCGACGACAGGGGGCTTGGAAACACCATATATTTT; CDR3 protein: CASDDRGLGNTIYF
D gene: TRBD1; J gene: TRBJ2-1; V gene: TRBV19; clone size: -; CDR3 DNA: TGTGCCAGTAGTGAGGGGGACAGGGGTGTTAAGGGATACAATGAGCAGTTCTTC; CDR3 protein: CASSEGDRGVKGYNEQFF
D gene: TRBD1; J gene: TRBJ2-7; V gene: TRBV2; clone size: -; CDR3 DNA: TGTGCCAGCTACGTTCGACCGGGACAGGGGGGTTCCTTC; CDR3 protein: CASYVRPGQGGSF
D gene: -; J gene: TRBJ2-7; V gene: TRBV10-3; clone size: -; CDR3 DNA: TGTGCTAGCTACGAGCAGTACTTC; CDR3 protein: CASYEQYF
D gene: -; J gene: TRBJ2-3; V gene: TRBV20-1; clone size: -; CDR3 DNA: TGCAGTGCGGCGGAATCAGATACGCAGTATTTT; CDR3 protein: CSAAESDTQYF
D gene: -; J gene: TRBJ1-4; V gene: TRBV29-1; clone size: -; CDR3 DNA: TGCAGCGTTGAGGGGGGAGGGGATAATGAAAAACTGTTTTTT; CDR3 protein: CSVEGGGDNEKLFF
D gene: TRBD2; J gene: TRBJ2-5; V gene: TRBV5-6; clone size: -; CDR3 DNA: TGTGCCAGCAGCTTAGGCCTAGCGGGAGGTGAGACCCAGTACTTC; CDR3 protein: CASSLGLAGGETQYF
D gene: -; J gene: TRBJ2-5; V gene: TRBV28; clone size: once; CDR3 DNA: TGTGCCAGCAGCCGACAAACGGAGACCCAGTACTTC; CDR3 protein: CASSRQTETQYF
D gene: TRBD1; J gene: TRBJ2-6; V gene: TRBV19; clone size: -; CDR3 DNA: TGTGCCAGTAGTCGGGACAGGGAGCTCTCTGGGGCCAACGTCCTGACTTTC; CDR3 protein: CASSRDRELSGANVLTF
D gene: -; J gene: TRBJ2-3; V gene: TRBV6-5; clone size: -; CDR3 DNA: TGTGCCAGCAGTTACGGTTCAGGGTGGGTCAATACGCAGTATTTT; CDR3 protein: CASSYGSGWVNTQYF
D gene: TRBD1; J gene: TRBJ2-7; V gene: TRBV19; clone size: -; CDR3 DNA: TGTGCCAGTAGTACTGATACAGGGGCCGAGCAGTACTTC; CDR3 protein: CASSTDTGAEQYF